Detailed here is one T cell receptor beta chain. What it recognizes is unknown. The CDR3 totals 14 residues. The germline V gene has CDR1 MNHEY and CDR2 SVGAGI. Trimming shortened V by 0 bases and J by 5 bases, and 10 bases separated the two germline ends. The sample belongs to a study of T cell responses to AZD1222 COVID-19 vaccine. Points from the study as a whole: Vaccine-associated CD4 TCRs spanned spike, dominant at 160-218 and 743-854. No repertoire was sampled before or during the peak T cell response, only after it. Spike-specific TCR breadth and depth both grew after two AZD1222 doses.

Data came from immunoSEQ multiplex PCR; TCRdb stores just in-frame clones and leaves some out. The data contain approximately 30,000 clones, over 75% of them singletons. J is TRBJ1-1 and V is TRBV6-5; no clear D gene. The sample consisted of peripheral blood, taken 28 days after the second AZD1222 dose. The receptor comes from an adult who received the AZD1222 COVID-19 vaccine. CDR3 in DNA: TGTGCCAGCAGTTACTCGGGTATAGTGACTGAAGCTTTCTTT. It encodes CASSYSGIVTEAFF.